This entry concerns a single TCR beta chain. Its target is unknown. Assay: immunoSEQ multiplex PCR; the TCRdb copy retains only in-frame clones and omits some. The table records more than 70,000 clones, approximately 95% of them present only once. This sample is drawn from a study of siplizumab effects on memory and regulatory T cells. The CDR3 totals 17 residues. The V end lost 2 bases, the J end lost 7 bases, and 21 bases lay between the germline ends. Per the germline V gene, CDR1 is SEHNR and CDR2 is FQNEAQ (reference sequence). Findings and limits, study-wide: Alloreactive CD4+ clones that could be mapped were on average about 70% Treg-derived with siplizumab, against roughly 27% in controls. Unstimulated subsets were the mapping target of only a minor fraction of alloreactive clones.

This sequence was found in a human donor in good health. Material: CD8+ T cells sorted from blood. The V gene is TRBV7-9, the J gene TRBJ1-3; perhaps TRBD1 as D (5 bases). CDR3 sequence: CASSLLGPYAEDNTIYF. CDR3 bases: TGTGCCAGCAGCTTATTGGGGCCTTATGCGGAGGACAACACCATATATTTT.